The rows below give T cell receptor beta chains drawn from one sample of a study of CD8 T cells in Susac syndrome. TCRdb itself ran the immunoSEQ multiplex PCR reads through MiXCR, one entry per CDR3 protein. In the table there are almost 450,000 distinct CDR3 sequences, approximately 85% of which are singletons. Sequencing was done on a sample of CD8+ T cells from PBMCs. All receptors derive from a human donor with multiple sclerosis. The CDR3 runs from the conserved cysteine through the conserved F or W. The D gene is left open where the match is weak. A clone size is listed for some rows: how often the clone was seen (once, few, many), or a class if it is expanded.

>TRBV7-2|15|-|-|TRBJ2-4
CASSLGRDGPLIQYF
TGTGCCAGCAGCTTAGGAAGGGACGGTCCCCTAATTCAGTACTTC
>TRBV27|13|TRBD1|-|TRBJ2-7
CASRQGWTYEQYF
TGTGCCAGCAGACAGGGGTGGACCTACGAGCAGTACTTC
>TRBV6-2/TRBV6-3|13|-|-|TRBJ2-7
CASTQEVVHEQYF
TGTGCCAGTACCCAGGAGGTGGTCCACGAGCAGTACTTC
>TRBV29-1|12|-|few|TRBJ1-1
CSVEGENTEAFF
TGCAGCGTTGAGGGGGAGAACACTGAAGCTTTCTTT
>TRBV6-1|15|-|-|TRBJ1-2
CASSEVRQANYGYTF
TGTGCCAGCAGTGAAGTCCGACAGGCGAACTATGGCTACACCTTC
>TRBV5-1|16|-|-|TRBJ2-5
CASSFSDSDGEETQYF
TGCGCCAGCAGCTTTTCAGACAGCGACGGGGAAGAGACCCAGTACTTC
>TRBV5-1|14|TRBD1|-|TRBJ2-5
CASSVGTEEETQYF
TGCGCCAGCAGCGTCGGGACAGAAGAAGAGACCCAGTACTTC
>TRBV20-1|17|-|-|TRBJ2-1
CSASHYPADRSYNEQFF
TGCAGTGCTAGTCACTACCCAGCCGACCGGTCCTACAATGAGCAGTTCTTC
>TRBV28|17|-|-|TRBJ1-4
CASSFLGTGVGDEKLFF
TGTGCCAGCAGTTTCTTAGGGACGGGAGTGGGCGATGAAAAACTGTTTTTT
>TRBV14|14|-|-|TRBJ2-7
CASSQATALYEQYF
TGTGCCAGCAGCCAAGCCACAGCCCTCTACGAGCAGTACTTC
>TRBV11-1|12|TRBD1|-|TRBJ2-6
CATSQGTNVLTF
TGTGCCACCTCACAGGGGACCAACGTCCTGACTTTC
>TRBV5-5|17|TRBD2|-|TRBJ2-1
CASSVGTSGASYNEQFF
TGTGCCAGCAGCGTGGGGACTAGCGGGGCTTCCTACAATGAGCAGTTCTTC
>TRBV27|17|TRBD1|-|TRBJ2-2
CASRSSLGTANTGELFF
TGTGCCAGCAGATCTAGTTTAGGGACAGCGAACACCGGGGAGCTGTTTTTT
>TRBV4-2|16|TRBD1|few|TRBJ1-6
CASSQDGQGVQSPLHF
TGTGCCAGCAGCCAAGACGGGCAGGGGGTCCAATCACCCCTCCACTTT
>TRBV18|15|-|-|TRBJ1-3
CASSPGARSGNTIYF
TGTGCCAGCTCACCCGGGGCTCGATCTGGAAACACCATATATTTT
>TRBV3-1|20|TRBD2|-|TRBJ2-3
CASSHPSGSPIKASTDTQYF
TGTGCCAGCAGCCACCCAAGCGGGAGCCCTATAAAAGCTAGCACAGATACGCAGTATTTT
>TRBV4-1|16|TRBD1|-|TRBJ2-4
CASSLVGTGLKNIQYF
TGCGCCAGCAGCCTGGTCGGGACAGGGCTTAAAAACATTCAGTACTTC
>TRBV6-5|15|-|-|TRBJ2-3
CASSPSPSRADTQYF
TGTGCCAGCAGCCCGTCCCCCTCTAGGGCAGATACGCAGTATTTT
>TRBV5-6|14|-|-|TRBJ1-2
CASSLGQEKRGYTF
TGTGCCAGCAGCTTGGGACAGGAGAAGAGGGGCTACACCTTC
>TRBV18|14|-|-|TRBJ1-2
CASSPPGPDYGYTF
TGTGCCAGCTCACCACCCGGGCCTGACTATGGCTACACCTTC
>TRBV28|16|-|once|TRBJ2-7
CASRFGRGTPTYEQYF
TGTGCCAGCAGGTTTGGGAGAGGGACTCCCACCTACGAGCAGTACTTC
>TRBV20-1|14|TRBD2|-|TRBJ2-2
CSAREGLVTGELFF
TGCAGTGCTAGAGAGGGACTAGTAACCGGGGAGCTGTTTTTT
>TRBV30|12|-|-|TRBJ2-7
CAWSVGRYEQYF
TGTGCCTGGAGTGTAGGGAGGTACGAGCAGTACTTC
>TRBV3-1|14|-|-|TRBJ2-7
CASSQVGTTLEQYF
TGTGCCAGCAGCCAAGTTGGGACCACCCTCGAGCAGTACTTC
>TRBV11-2|12|-|once|TRBJ2-7
CASSPAGLEQYF
TGTGCCAGCAGCCCAGCGGGCCTCGAGCAGTACTTC
>TRBV27|16|TRBD1|-|TRBJ2-1
CASSSRDRGNLGEQFF
TGTGCCAGCAGTTCACGGGACAGGGGGAATCTTGGTGAGCAGTTCTTC
>TRBV28|17|-|-|TRBJ2-7
CASSLFNWDAQAYEQYF
TGTGCCAGCAGTTTATTTAACTGGGACGCCCAGGCCTACGAGCAGTACTTC
>TRBV4-1|16|-|-|TRBJ2-3
CASSQDRGRSGDTQYF
TGCGCCAGCAGCCAAGATCGTGGGAGAAGTGGAGATACGCAGTATTTT
>TRBV10-3|15|-|-|TRBJ1-1
CATFNSWGGDTEAFF
TGTGCCACCTTCAATAGTTGGGGCGGGGACACTGAAGCTTTCTTT
>TRBV2|12|-|once|TRBJ1-2
CANSRQDYGYTF
TGTGCCAACTCGAGGCAGGACTATGGCTACACCTTC
>TRBV27|13|-|-|TRBJ1-1
CASSSEGRTEAFF
TGTGCCAGCAGTTCTGAGGGACGCACTGAAGCTTTCTTT
>TRBV5-4|11|-|few|TRBJ1-2
CASSFLGGYTF
TGTGCCAGCAGCTTTCTCGGGGGCTACACCTTC
>TRBV5-8|17|-|-|TRBJ1-3
CASSLRMDVYSGNTIYF
TGTGCCAGCAGCTTGAGGATGGACGTCTACTCTGGAAACACCATATATTTT
>TRBV5-4|13|-|-|TRBJ2-1
CASSLVGSYEQFF
TGTGCCAGCAGCTTGGTCGGCAGTTACGAGCAGTTCTTC
>TRBV14|12|-|-|TRBJ2-7
CASSQLTYEQYF
TGTGCCAGCAGCCAACTCACCTACGAGCAGTACTTC
>TRBV29-1|12|TRBD1|once|TRBJ2-7
CSVIQGPYEQYF
TGCAGCGTCATACAGGGGCCCTACGAGCAGTACTTC
>TRBV5-5|15|-|-|TRBJ2-7
CASSLSDIRLYEQYF
TGTGCCAGCAGCTTGTCGGACATCAGGCTCTACGAGCAGTACTTC
>TRBV12-3/TRBV12-4|13|-|-|TRBJ1-3
CASSPEARNTIYF
TGTGCCAGCAGTCCCGAGGCCAGAAACACCATATATTTT
>TRBV7-9|14|TRBD1|-|TRBJ2-7
CASRPDRVNYEQYF
TGTGCCAGCAGGCCCGACAGGGTGAACTACGAGCAGTACTTC
>TRBV2|15|-|-|TRBJ2-3
CASSDTTGLGDTQYF
TGTGCCAGCAGTGACACGACCGGGCTCGGAGATACGCAGTATTTT
>TRBV5-1|16|TRBD1|-|TRBJ1-2
CASSGATGTGVYGYTF
TGCGCCAGCAGCGGGGCAACCGGGACAGGGGTCTATGGCTACACCTTC
>TRBV29-1|16|-|-|TRBJ2-1
CSVEGHGGGSLNEQFF
TGCAGCGTTGAAGGGCATGGAGGGGGATCTCTCAATGAGCAGTTCTTC